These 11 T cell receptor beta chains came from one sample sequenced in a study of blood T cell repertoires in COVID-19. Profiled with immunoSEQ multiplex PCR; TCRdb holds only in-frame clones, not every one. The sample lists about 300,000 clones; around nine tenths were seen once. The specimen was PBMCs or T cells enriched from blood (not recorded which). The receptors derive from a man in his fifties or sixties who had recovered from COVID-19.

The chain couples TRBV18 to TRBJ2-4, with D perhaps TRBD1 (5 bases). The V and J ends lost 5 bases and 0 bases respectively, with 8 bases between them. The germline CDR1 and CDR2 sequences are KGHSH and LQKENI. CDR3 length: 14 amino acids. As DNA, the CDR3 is TGTGCCAGCTCAACGACAGTAGCCAAAAACATTCAGTACTTC. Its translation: CASSTTVAKNIQYF.

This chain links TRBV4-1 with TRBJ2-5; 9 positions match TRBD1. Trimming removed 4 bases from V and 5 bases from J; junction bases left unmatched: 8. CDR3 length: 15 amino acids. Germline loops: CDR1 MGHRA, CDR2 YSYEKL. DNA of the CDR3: TGCGCCAGCAGCCCTCCAACAGGGGGCGCCGAGACCCAGTACTTC. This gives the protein CASSPPTGGAETQYF.

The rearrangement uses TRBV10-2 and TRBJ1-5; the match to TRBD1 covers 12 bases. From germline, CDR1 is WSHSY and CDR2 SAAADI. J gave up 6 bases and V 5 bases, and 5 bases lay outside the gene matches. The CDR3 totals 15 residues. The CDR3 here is CASSTGTGGFQPQHF. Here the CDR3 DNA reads TGCGCCAGCAGTACCGGGACAGGGGGCTTTCAGCCCCAGCATTTT.

The CDR3, as DNA: TGTGCCAGCTCACCCCTTCCACAGGGGGCGAATCAGCCCCAGCATTTT. Translating it yields CASSPLPQGANQPQHF. The chain uses TRBV18 and TRBJ1-5; 9 positions match TRBD1. This CDR3 spans 16 amino acids. Germline lookup yields CDR1 KGHSH and CDR2 LQKENI. J lost 4 bases, V lost 3 bases, and 7 bases had no gene match. Variable domain in full (rest from reference TRBV18 and TRBJ1-5): NAGVMQNPRHLVRRRGQEARLRCSPMKGHSHVYWYRQLPEEGLKFMVYLQKENIIDESGMPKERFSAEFPKEGPSILRIQQVVRGDSAAYFCASSPLPQGANQPQHFGDGTRLSIL.

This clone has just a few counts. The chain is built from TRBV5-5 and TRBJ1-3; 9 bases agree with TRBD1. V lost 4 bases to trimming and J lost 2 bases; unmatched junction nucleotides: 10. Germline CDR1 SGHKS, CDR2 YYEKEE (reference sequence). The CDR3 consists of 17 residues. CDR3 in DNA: TGTGCCAGCAGCGCCAATCCGGGACAGGGAGCTGGAAACACCATATATTTT. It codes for CASSANPGQGAGNTIYF.

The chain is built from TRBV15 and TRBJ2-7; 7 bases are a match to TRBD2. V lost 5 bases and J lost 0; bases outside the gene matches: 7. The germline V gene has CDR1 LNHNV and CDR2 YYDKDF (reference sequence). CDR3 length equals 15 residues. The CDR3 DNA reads TGTGCCACCAGCGGAAAATTAGCGGGCTCCTACGAGCAGTACTTC. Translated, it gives CATSGKLAGSYEQYF.

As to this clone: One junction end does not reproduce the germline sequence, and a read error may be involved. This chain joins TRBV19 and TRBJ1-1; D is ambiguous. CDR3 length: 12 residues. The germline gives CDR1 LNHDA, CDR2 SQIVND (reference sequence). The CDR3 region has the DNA TGCGGGAAGGAGAGAAGGAACACTGAAGCTTTCTTT. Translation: CGKERRNTEAFF.

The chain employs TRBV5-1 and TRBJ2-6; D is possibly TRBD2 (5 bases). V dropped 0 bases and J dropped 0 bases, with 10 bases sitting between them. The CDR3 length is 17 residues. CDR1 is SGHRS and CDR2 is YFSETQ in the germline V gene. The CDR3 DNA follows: TGCGCCAGCAGCTTGGTCAGTGGGAGCTCTGGGGCCAACGTCCTGACTTTC. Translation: CASSLVSGSSGANVLTF.

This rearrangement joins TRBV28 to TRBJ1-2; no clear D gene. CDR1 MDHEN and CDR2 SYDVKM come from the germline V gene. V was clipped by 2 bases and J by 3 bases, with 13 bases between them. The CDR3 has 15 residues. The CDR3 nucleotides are TGTGCCAGCAGTTTACCGACAAGATCCCACTATGGCTACACCTTC. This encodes CASSLPTRSHYGYTF.

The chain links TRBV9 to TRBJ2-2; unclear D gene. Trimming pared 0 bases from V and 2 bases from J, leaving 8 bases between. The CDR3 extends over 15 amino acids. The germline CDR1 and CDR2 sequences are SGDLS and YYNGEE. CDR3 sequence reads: CASSVGSTNTGELFF. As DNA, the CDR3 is TGTGCCAGCAGCGTAGGTTCCACAAACACCGGGGAGCTGTTTTTT.

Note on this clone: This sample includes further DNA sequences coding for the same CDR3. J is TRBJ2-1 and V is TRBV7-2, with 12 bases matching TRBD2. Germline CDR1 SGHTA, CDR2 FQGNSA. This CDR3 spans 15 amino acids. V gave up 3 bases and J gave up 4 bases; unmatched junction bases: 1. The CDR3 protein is CASSFGLAGYNEQFF. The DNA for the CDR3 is TGTGCCAGCAGCTTCGGACTAGCGGGATACAATGAGCAGTTCTTC.